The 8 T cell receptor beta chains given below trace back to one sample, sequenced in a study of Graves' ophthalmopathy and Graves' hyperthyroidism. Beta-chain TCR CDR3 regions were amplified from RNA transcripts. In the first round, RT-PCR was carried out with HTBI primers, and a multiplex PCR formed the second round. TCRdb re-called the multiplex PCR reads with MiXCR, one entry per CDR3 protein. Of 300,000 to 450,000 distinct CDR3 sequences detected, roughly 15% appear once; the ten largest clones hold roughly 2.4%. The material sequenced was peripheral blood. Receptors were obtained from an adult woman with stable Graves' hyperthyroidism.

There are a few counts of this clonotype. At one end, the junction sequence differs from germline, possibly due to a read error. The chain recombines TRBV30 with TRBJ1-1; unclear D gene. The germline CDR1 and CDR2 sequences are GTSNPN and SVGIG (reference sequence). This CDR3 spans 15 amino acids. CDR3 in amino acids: CAWRGWEGSNTEACF. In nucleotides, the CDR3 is TGTGCCTGGAGAGGGTGGGAGGGATCGAACACTGAAGCTTGCTTT.

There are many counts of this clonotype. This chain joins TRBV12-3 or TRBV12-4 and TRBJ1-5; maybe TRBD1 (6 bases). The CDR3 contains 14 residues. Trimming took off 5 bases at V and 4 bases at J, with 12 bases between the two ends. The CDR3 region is CASSLDGTNQPQHF. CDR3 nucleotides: TGTGCCAGCAGTCTAGACGGGACAAATCAGCCCCAGCATTTT.

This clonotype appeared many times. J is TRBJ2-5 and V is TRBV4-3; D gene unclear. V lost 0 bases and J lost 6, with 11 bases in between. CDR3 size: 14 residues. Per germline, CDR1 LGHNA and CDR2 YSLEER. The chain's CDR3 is CASSQDSQFKTQYF. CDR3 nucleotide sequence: TGCGCCAGCAGCCAAGATTCACAGTTTAAGACCCAGTACTTC.

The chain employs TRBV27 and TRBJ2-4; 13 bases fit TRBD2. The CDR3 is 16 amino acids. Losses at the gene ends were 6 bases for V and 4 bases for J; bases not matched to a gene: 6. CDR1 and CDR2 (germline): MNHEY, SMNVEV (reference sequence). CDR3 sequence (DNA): TGTGCCAGCAGAGGACTAGCGGGAGCCCTTAAAAACATTCAGTACTTC. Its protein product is CASRGLAGALKNIQYF.

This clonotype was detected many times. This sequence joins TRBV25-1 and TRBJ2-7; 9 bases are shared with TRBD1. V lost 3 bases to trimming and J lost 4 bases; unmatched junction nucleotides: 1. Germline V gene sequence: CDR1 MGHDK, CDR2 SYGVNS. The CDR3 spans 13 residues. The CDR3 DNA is TGTGCCAGCAGTGACGGACAGGGGTACGAGCAGTACTTC. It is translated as CASSDGQGYEQYF.

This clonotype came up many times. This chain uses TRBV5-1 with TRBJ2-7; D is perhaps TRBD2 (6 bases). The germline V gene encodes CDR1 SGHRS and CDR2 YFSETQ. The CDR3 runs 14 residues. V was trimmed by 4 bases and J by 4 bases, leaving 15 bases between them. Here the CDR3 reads CASSPGAGRYEQYF. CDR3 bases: TGCGCCAGCAGCCCGGGTGCGGGGAGATACGAGCAGTACTTC.

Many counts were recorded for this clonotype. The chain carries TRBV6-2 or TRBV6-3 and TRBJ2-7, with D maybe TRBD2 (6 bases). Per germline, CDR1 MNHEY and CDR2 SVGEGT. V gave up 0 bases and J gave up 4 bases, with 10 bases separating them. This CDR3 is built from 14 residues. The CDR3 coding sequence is TGTGCCAGCAGTTACTCGCTAGCGAGATACGAGCAGTACTTC. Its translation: CASSYSLARYEQYF.

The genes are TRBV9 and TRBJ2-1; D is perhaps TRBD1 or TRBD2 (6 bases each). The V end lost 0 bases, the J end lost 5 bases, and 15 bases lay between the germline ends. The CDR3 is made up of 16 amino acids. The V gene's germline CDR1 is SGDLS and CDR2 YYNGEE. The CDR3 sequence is CASSVGGGSGHNEQFF. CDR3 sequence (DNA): TGTGCCAGCAGCGTAGGAGGGGGGAGCGGCCACAATGAGCAGTTCTTC.